These T cell receptor beta chains were read from a single sample in a study of human T cells and chemical hapten exposure. TCRdb reprocessed the RACE reads with MiXCR, giving one entry per CDR3 protein. The sample lists approximately 260,000 distinct CDR3 sequences; 8.6% were seen once. The source was whole blood, collected in connection with sensitization to the hapten diphenylcyclopropenone (DPC). These TCRs come from a woman between 40 and 50 years old with alopecia areata. Some clones in this sample may be carry-over from other donors' samples. CDR3s include the opening cysteine and the closing phenylalanine or tryptophan. The order of the fields is J gene, CDR3 length, V gene, CDR3 protein.

TRBJ1-1 | 15 | TRBV7-3 | CASSFDRAQYTEAFF
TRBJ2-5 | 13 | TRBV29-1 | CSVIQGARETQYF
TRBJ2-3 | 16 | TRBV20-1 | CSASGGTSGRRDTQYF
TRBJ2-1 | 16 | TRBV9 | CASSAGTSGTSNEQFF
TRBJ2-3 | 16 | TRBV5-6 | CASSLALAGETDTQYF
TRBJ2-1 | 14 | TRBV14 | CASSPPGQGTEQFF
TRBJ2-2 | 15 | TRBV29-1 | CSVEDLTLNTGELFF
TRBJ2-3 | 16 | TRBV5-1 | CASSLGELAGVSTQYF
TRBJ2-5 | 15 | TRBV4-2 | CASSPTKREQETQYF
TRBJ2-4 | 13 | TRBV10-3 | CAISAGKEGIQYF
TRBJ2-5 | 13 | TRBV3-1 | CASSSWQKETQYF
TRBJ2-7 | 11 | TRBV2 | CASCVFYEQYF
TRBJ2-5 | 14 | TRBV7-9 | CASSQRTGAETQYF
TRBJ1-6 | 13 | TRBV3-1 | CASSQDGYSPLHF
TRBJ1-4 | 11 | TRBV12-3/TRBV12-4 | CASRSDGWLFF
TRBJ2-7 | 14 | TRBV2 | CASSGAGEPGEQYF
TRBJ2-1 | 13 | TRBV3-1 | CASSLGPTGEQFF